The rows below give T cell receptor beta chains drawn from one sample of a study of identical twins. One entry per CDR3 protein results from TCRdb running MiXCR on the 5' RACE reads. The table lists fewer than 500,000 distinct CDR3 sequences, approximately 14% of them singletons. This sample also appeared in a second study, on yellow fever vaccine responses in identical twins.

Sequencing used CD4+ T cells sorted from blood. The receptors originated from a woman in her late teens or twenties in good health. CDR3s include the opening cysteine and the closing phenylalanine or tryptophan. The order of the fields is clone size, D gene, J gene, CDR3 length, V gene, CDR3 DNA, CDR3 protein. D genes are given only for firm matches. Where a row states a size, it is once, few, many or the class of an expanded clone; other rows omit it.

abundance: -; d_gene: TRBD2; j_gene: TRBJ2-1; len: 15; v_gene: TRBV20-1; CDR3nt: TGCAGTGCTAGAGCGACTAGCGGGAGGGCCAATGAGCAGTTCTTC; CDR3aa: CSARATSGRANEQFF
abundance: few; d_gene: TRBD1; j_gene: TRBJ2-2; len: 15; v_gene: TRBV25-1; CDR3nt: TGTGCCAGCAGTGCTCCGGGACAGGGGGTCGGGGAGCTGTTTTTT; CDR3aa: CASSAPGQGVGELFF
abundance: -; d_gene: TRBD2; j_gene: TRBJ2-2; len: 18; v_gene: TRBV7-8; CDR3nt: TGTGCCAGCAGCCATCGGACTAGCGGGGGGGCAAACACCGGGGAGCTGTTTTTT; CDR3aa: CASSHRTSGGANTGELFF
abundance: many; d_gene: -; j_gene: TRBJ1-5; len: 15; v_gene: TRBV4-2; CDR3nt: TGTGCCAGCAGCCAAGACACAGGGAGCAATCAGCCCCAGCATTTT; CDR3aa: CASSQDTGSNQPQHF
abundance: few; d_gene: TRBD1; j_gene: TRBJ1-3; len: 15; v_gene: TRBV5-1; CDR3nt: TGCGCCAGCAGCTCAAGGACAGGGTGGGGAAACACCATATATTTT; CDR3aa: CASSSRTGWGNTIYF
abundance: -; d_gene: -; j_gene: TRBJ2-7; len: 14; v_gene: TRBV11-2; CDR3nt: TGTGCCAGCAGCTTCGGGGACTCAACCTACGAGCAGTACTTC; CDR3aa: CASSFGDSTYEQYF
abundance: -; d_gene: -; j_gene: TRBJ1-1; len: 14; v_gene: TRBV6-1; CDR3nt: TGTGCCAGCAGCTCCTTGGAGGGGAAGACCGAAGCTTTCTTT; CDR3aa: CASSSLEGKTEAFF
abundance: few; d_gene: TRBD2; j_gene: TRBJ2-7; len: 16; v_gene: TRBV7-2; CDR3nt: TGTGCCAGCAGCTTAGCCCCTGGGACTAGCTCCTACGAGCAGTACTTC; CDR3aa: CASSLAPGTSSYEQYF
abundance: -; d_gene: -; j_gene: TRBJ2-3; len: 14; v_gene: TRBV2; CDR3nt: TGTGCCAAAGGGGGAGGTCCTAGCACAGATACGCAGTATTTT; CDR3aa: CAKGGGPSTDTQYF
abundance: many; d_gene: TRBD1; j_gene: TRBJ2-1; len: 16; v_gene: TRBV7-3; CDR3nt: TGTGCCAGCAGCGACCCGAGTAGGGGGCTCTACAATGAGCAGTTCTTC; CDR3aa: CASSDPSRGLYNEQFF